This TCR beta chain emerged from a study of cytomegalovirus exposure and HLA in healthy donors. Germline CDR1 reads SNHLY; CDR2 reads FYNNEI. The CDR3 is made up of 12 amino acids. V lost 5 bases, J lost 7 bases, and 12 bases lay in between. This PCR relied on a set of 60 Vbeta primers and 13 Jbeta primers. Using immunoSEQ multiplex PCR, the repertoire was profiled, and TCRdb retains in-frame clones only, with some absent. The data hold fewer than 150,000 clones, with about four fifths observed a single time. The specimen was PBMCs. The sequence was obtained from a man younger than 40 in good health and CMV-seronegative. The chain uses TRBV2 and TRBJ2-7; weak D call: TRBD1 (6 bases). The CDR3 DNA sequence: TGTGCCAGCAGTCCACAGGGAAGAGAGCAGTACTTC. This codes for CASSPQGREQYF. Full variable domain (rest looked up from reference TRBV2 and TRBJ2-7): EPEVTQTPSHQVTQMGQEVILRCVPISNHLYFYWYRQILGQKVEFLVSFYNNEISEKSEIFDDQFSVERPDGSNFTLKIRSTKLEDSAMYFCASSPQGREQYFGPGTRLTVT.